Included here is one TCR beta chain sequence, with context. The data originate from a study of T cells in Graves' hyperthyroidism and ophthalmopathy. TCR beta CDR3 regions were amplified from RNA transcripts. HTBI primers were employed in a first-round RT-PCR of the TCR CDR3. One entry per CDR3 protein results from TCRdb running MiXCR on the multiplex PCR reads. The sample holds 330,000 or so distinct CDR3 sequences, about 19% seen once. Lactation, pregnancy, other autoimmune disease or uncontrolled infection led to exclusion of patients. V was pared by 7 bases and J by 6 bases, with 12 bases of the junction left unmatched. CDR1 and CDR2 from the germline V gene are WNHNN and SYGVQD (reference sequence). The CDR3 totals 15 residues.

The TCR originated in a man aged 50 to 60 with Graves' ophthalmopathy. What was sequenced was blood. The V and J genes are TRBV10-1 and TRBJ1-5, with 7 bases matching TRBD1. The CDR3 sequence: CASTQQGRVRQPQHF. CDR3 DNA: TGCGCCAGCACCCAACAGGGGAGGGTGCGTCAGCCCCAGCATTTT.